This T cell receptor beta chain is drawn from a study of T cell repertoires in ileal Crohn's disease. Looked up from germline, CDR1 is LNHDA and CDR2 is SQIVND (reference sequence). Trimming removed 7 bases at V and 4 bases at J, with 14 bases between. The CDR3 is 14 residues long. Sequenced by immunoSEQ multiplex PCR; TCRdb stores in-frame clones only, minus some. The sample has approximately 6,700 clones, roughly 78% seen once. Time point given: proximal margin of the surgical specimen (macroscopically non-inflamed). Sequencing was carried out using ileal tissue. J is TRBJ2-1 and V is TRBV19; D is possibly TRBD1 (5 bases). The clonotype originates from an adult with Crohn's disease. The CDR3 sequence: CASMGRAPYNEQFF. CDR3 DNA sequence: TGTGCCAGTATGGGGCGAGCCCCATACAATGAGCAGTTCTTC. The whole variable domain, remainder taken from reference TRBV19 and TRBJ2-1, is DGGITQSPKYLFRKEGQNVTLSCEQNLNHDAMYWYRQDPGQGLRLIYYSQIVNDFQKGDIAEGYSVSREKKESFPLTVTSAQKNPTAFYLCASMGRAPYNEQFFGPGTRLTVL.